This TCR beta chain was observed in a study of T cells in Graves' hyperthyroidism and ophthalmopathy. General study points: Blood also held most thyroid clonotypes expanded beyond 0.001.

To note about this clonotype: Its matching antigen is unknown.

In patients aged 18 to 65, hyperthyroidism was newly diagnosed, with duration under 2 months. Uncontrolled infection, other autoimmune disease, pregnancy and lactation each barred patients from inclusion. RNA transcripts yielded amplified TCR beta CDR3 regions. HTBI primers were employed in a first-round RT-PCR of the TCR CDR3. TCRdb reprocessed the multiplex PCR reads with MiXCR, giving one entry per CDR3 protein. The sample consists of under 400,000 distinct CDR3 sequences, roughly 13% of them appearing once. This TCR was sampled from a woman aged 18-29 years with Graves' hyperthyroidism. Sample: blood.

The CDR3 is CASSAAENYGYTF. CDR3 DNA: TGTGCCAGCAGCGCGGCAGAAAACTATGGCTACACCTTC. V and J are TRBV7-2 and TRBJ1-2; D unclear. The germline V gene has CDR1 SGHTA and CDR2 FQGNSA. V lost 5 bases and J 2 bases, leaving 9 bases between the germline ends. The CDR3 runs 13 residues.